The sequence of this TCR beta chain was determined in a study of T cells in localized non-small cell lung cancer. Study results and limitations: In the blood, greater T cell density corresponded to longer overall survival. Appearances in adjacent lung were noted for a median roughly 50 of the top 100 tumor clones.

Points on this clone: Its antigen is currently unknown.

CDR1 SGHTA and CDR2 FQGNSA come from the germline V gene. The CDR3 covers 15 residues. V shed 3 bases, J shed 10 bases, and the junction held 8 bases outside the gene matches. TCRdb's copy holds only in-frame clones and misses some; the assay was immunoSEQ multiplex PCR. The sample carries some 78,000 clones, roughly 86% recorded once. Sequencing used peripheral blood, obtained before any cancer treatment. The TCR comes from a man between 40 and 70 years old with stage I lung adenocarcinoma. This rearrangement joins TRBV7-2 to TRBJ1-6; TRBD1 agrees at 8 bases. CDR3 in DNA: TGTGCCAGCAGCTTGACAGGGGCGGAGCGGTCACCCCTCCACTTT. Protein sequence: CASSLTGAERSPLHF.